The entry below gives a single T cell receptor (beta chain) sequence along with its context. This clonotype was detected a few times. There is no known antigen for this receptor. It has no much larger one-base neighbor in the sample; base qualities were not kept. This sample is drawn from a study of post-analysis software for immune sequencing data (dated by TCRdb to between 2015 and 2016). With regard to the full study: Relapsing-remitting, secondary progressive and progressive-relapsing multiple sclerosis were recorded as disease courses, and subtype annotation was lacking for some patients. Patient repertoires were compared against roughly 11 previously published healthy control repertoires from donors aged about 6 to 28 years. A subset of samples was prepared in parallel using single-end sample barcoding, then pooled and co-amplified after Illumina adapter ligation.

A distance of 7 bases separates the germline ends of V and J, which lose 5 bases and 2 bases respectively. According to the germline V gene (reference sequence), CDR1 reads MNHEY and CDR2 reads SMNVEV. Including cysteine and phenylalanine, the CDR3 has 13 amino acids. The DNA shown is the 39-base CDR3, in frame from base 1. Results and caveats for the whole study, not just this receptor: Direct clustering with F measure showed strong co-clustering of samples prepared in the same batch, prompting a batch-effect correction. Several TRBV segments, including TRBV5-6, TRBV5-1 and TRBV20-1, were significantly more frequent in patients than controls. Compared with controls, multiple sclerosis patients had significantly lower normalized Chao1 diversity, a finding suggesting substantial peripheral T-cell clonal expansion. The control group was slightly older than the multiple sclerosis patient group.

The method behind the library was PCR. Instrument used: Illumina HiSeq 2500. To reduce PCR and sequencing biases, unique molecular identifiers were incorporated into the TCR beta cDNA libraries. Every 1 to 10 million input T cells yielded approximately 500,000 cDNA molecules, meaning each molecule approximated one T cell. The patient libraries were prepared and sequenced with the same protocol used for the earlier healthy control dataset. Samples belonging to the same batch were prepared together, multiplexed and sequenced on a shared HiSeq lane. The authors processed their data as follows. MIGEC was used to process the raw barcoded reads, and molecular identifier groups with only a single read were discarded before consensus assembly and CDR3 extraction. VDJtools was used for post-analysis of the clonotype tables, and diversity was normalized by down-sampling every dataset to the size of the smallest sample. Repertoire overlap clustering matched CDR3 amino acid but not nucleotide sequences to correct batch-related cross-sample contamination. Using fastp trimming at Q25 and MiXCR clonotype assembly, TCRdb reanalyzed the public sequencing data and kept in-frame beta chains. One record per CDR3 amino acid sequence lists the most common genes and DNA. TCRdb, not the authors, supplied the V and J calls. In this sample the table shows more than 350,000 distinct CDR3 sequences, over 30% of which occur a single time. The ten biggest clones cover about 8% of the sample.

To demonstrate the VDJtools post-analysis software, the study profiled TCR beta repertoires from the peripheral blood of approximately twelve young patients with multiple sclerosis. The patients with multiple sclerosis were children and adolescents between roughly 6 and 15 years of age. The specimen was blood. The chain uses TRBV27 and TRBJ1-5, with no confident D gene call. This receptor was taken from a girl aged 2-10 years with multiple sclerosis. The bases read TGTGCCAGCAGTGGAGGAGGCAATCAGCCCCAGCATTTT. It is translated as CASSGGGNQPQHF.